This record looks at one T cell receptor beta chain sequence and its context. TCRdb's table, derived via immunoSEQ multiplex PCR, lists solely in-frame clones and lacks some. The repertoire has about 1.5 million clones, approximately 98% of them found once; the top ten carry 0.45%. These data belong to a study of shared clonotypes between healthy human individuals. Germline CDR1 SNHLY, CDR2 FYNNEI. The V end lost 9 bases, the J end lost 9 bases, and 21 bases lay between the germline ends. The CDR3 runs to 14 residues. Donors were Caucasian adults residing in Nashville, Tennessee, USA. This rearrangement joins TRBV2 to TRBJ2-1, with D perhaps matching TRBD2 (5 bases). This clonotype originated in a man in his thirties or forties in good health. The sample consisted of naive CD4+ T cells sorted from blood. The sample's subset: CD45RA+ positively selected. CDR3 protein: CASHTLGNGGEQFF. DNA for the CDR3: TGTGCCAGTCACACCCTCGGAAATGGAGGTGAGCAGTTCTTC.